This T cell receptor (beta chain) was observed in a study of follicular helper T cells after annual influenza vaccination. Across the whole study: Sampling occurred days 0, 7 and 28 after each influenza vaccination. Whole-study results and caveats: Rare clonotypes were missed; only about 10-22% of cells gave TCRB. Change in circulating plasmablasts correlated with ICOS+CD38+ cTfh clonality change. Successive annual vaccinations recalled a recurrent oligoclonal ICOS+CD38+ cTfh response with influenza-specific clonotypes.

Noted time point: 2014-2015 season, pre-vaccination. Measured with immunoSEQ multiplex PCR; TCRdb has only the in-frame clones, and not every one. The sample contains about 440 clones, roughly 80% of which appear only once. The germline CDR1 and CDR2 sequences are SGHTA and FQGNSA. V lost 3 bases and J lost 9, with 12 bases in between. This CDR3 region has 13 residues. As for this clone: The antigen is undetermined.

V usage is TRBV7-2 and J usage is TRBJ2-1, with D possibly matching TRBD2 (5 bases). This TCR derives from an adult who received the influenza vaccine. Sequenced material: CXCR5+ CD38+ circulating T follicular helper cells from blood, taken on the day of influenza vaccination. Subset in this sample: circulating Tfh, non-naive CD4+CXCR5+PD-1+ (ICOS+CD38+ or ICOS-CD38-). The CDR3 bases are TGTGCCAGCAGCTTGGAACGGGGAGCTGAGCAGTTCTTC. Residues: CASSLERGAEQFF.